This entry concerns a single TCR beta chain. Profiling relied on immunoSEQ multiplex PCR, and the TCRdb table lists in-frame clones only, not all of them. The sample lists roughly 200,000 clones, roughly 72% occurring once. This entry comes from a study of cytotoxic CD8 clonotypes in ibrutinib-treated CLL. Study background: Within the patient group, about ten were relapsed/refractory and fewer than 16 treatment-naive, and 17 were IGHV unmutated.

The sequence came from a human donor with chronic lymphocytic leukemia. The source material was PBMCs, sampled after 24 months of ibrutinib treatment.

The CDR3 reads CASSPTGSGYTF. The CDR3 region has the DNA TGTGCCAGCAGTCCGACAGGGTCTGGCTACACCTTC. The chain uses TRBV27 and TRBJ1-2; 7 nucleotides align to TRBD1. Germline lookup yields CDR1 MNHEY and CDR2 SMNVEV (reference sequence). The CDR3 runs to 12 residues. V shed 5 bases, J shed 7 bases, and the junction held 4 bases outside the gene matches.